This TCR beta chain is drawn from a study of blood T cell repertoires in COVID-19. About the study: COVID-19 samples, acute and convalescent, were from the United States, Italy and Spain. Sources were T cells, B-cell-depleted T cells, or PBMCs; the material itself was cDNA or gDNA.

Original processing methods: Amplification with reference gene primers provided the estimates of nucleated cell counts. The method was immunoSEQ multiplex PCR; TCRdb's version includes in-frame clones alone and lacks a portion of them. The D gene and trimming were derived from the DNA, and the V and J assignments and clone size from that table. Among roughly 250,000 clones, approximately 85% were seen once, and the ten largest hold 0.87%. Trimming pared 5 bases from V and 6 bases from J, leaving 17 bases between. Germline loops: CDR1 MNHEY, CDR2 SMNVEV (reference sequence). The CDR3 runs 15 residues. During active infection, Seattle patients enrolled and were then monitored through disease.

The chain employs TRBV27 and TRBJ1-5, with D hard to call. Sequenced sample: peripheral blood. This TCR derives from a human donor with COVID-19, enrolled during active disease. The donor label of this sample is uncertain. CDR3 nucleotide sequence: TGTGCCAGCAGTACCTCGGGGAATATTGGTCAGCCCCAGCATTTT. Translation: CASSTSGNIGQPQHF.